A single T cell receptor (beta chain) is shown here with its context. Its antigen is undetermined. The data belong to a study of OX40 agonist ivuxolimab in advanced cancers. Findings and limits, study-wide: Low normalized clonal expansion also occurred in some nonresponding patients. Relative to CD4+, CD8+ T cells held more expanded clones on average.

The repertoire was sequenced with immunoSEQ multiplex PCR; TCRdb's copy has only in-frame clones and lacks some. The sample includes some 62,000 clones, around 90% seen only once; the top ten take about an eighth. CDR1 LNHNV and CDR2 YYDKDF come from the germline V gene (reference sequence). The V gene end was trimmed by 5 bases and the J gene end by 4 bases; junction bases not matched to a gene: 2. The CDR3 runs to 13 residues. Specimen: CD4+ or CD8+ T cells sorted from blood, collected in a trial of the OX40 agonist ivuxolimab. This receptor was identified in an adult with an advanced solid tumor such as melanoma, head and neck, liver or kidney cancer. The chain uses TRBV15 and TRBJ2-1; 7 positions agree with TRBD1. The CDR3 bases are TGTGCCACCAGCCTGACAGGGTACAATGAGCAGTTCTTC. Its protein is CATSLTGYNEQFF.